These T cell receptor beta chains were read from a single sample in a study of patients and donors after allogeneic stem cell transplantation. MiXCR, run by TCRdb on the RT-PCR reads, gives a single entry per CDR3 protein. Here the sample spans roughly 960,000 distinct CDR3 sequences, 15% to 20% being singletons. Sequencing was carried out using blood, either unsorted or a sorted T cell fraction (not recorded which). The receptors shown here come from a human donor who was either an allogeneic HSCT recipient or a stem cell or donor lymphocyte infusion donor (not recorded which). It is not recorded whose cells these are; they may come from a transplant donor. The CDR3 runs from the conserved cysteine through the conserved F or W. D genes are given only for firm matches. Not every row has a clone size; where given, it reads once, few, many or a size class.

TRBV11-2,TRBJ2-5,NA,TRBD2,TGTGCCAGCAACACTCTTGAGCGGGAGAGGGGGGAGACCCAGTACTTC,CASNTLERERGETQYF
TRBV12-3/TRBV12-4,TRBJ1-5,few,NA,TGTGCCAGCAGTTTACGGCAGAGCAATCAGCCCCAGCATTTT,CASSLRQSNQPQHF
TRBV15,TRBJ2-2,few,TRBD1,TGTGCCACCAGCAGAGAGCCCGGACAGGTACAATACACCGGGGAGCTGTTTTTT,CATSREPGQVQYTGELFF
TRBV4-2,TRBJ2-4,NA,NA,TGTGCCAGCAGCCAAGAGGTCAAAAACATTCAGTACTTC,CASSQEVKNIQYF
TRBV21-1,TRBJ2-3,NA,NA,TGTGCCAGCAGCAAAGGGACAGGGCGCACAGATACGCAGTATTTT,CASSKGTGRTDTQYF
TRBV20-1,TRBJ1-1,NA,NA,TGCAGTGCCACCAGGGCGAACACTGAAGCTTTCTTT,CSATRANTEAFF
TRBV5-1,TRBJ2-5,NA,TRBD2,TGCGCCAGCAGCCTTCGGCGGGGGGCCGGGGAGACCCAGTACTTC,CASSLRRGAGETQYF
TRBV6-5,TRBJ2-7,NA,TRBD1,TGTGCCAGCAGTTACTCCGGGACAGGGGTGGAGAACGAGCAGTACTTC,CASSYSGTGVENEQYF
TRBV2,TRBJ1-1,few,NA,TGTGCCAGCAGTGAACAGCAGAACACTGAAGCTTTCTTT,CASSEQQNTEAFF
TRBV12-3/TRBV12-4,TRBJ1-4,NA,NA,TGTGCCAGCAGCGACGGGCGGCCCAAACTGTTTTTT,CASSDGRPKLFF
TRBV12-3/TRBV12-4,TRBJ1-4,few,NA,TGTGCCAGCAGTTTAGGACAGTTCTTCGGTCAACTGTTTTTT,CASSLGQFFGQLFF
TRBV20-1,TRBJ2-1,few,TRBD2,TGCAGTGCTAGGTCGGGGGCCGGGACTAGCGGGAGGGCTGAGCAGTTCTTC,CSARSGAGTSGRAEQFF
TRBV9,TRBJ2-7,few,NA,TGTGCCAGCAGCGTAGATATGGGAGGTACCTACGAGCAGTACTTC,CASSVDMGGTYEQYF
TRBV4-3,TRBJ1-2,few,NA,TGCGCCAGCAGCCTCTTACGGACGGACCTGTGGGGCTACACCTTC,CASSLLRTDLWGYTF
TRBV14,TRBJ1-2,NA,NA,TGTGCCAGCAGCCAAGCACCTACAGGGTTTACGGACTATGGCTACACCTTC,CASSQAPTGFTDYGYTF
TRBV9,TRBJ2-7,NA,NA,TGTGCCAGCAGCTTAGATTCCGGGCCTCGGGAAGAGCAGTACTTC,CASSLDSGPREEQYF
TRBV9,TRBJ2-1,few,NA,TGTGCCAGCAGCGTTGTCACAGAGTGGAGTGAGCAGTTCTTC,CASSVVTEWSEQFF
TRBV12-3/TRBV12-4,TRBJ2-2,many,NA,TGTGCCAGCAGCAACAGGGACACCGGGGAGCTGTTTTTT,CASSNRDTGELFF
TRBV12-3/TRBV12-4,TRBJ1-1,many,TRBD1,TGTGCCAGCAGTTTCCAGGGGGCGCTCACTGAAGCTTTCTTT,CASSFQGALTEAFF
TRBV3-1,TRBJ2-3,many,TRBD2,TGTGCCAGCAGCCAAGCAGCGGGGAGCACAGATACGCAGTATTTT,CASSQAAGSTDTQYF
TRBV29-1,TRBJ2-7,NA,TRBD2,TGCAGCGTTGCCCCGGGACTAGCGGCTTACGAGCAGTACTTC,CSVAPGLAAYEQYF
TRBV7-6,TRBJ2-4,few,NA,TGTGCCAGCAGCTTAGATTCCCGGTCCAAAAACATTCAGTACTTC,CASSLDSRSKNIQYF
TRBV27,TRBJ2-1,few,NA,TGTGCCAGCAGTTTTTTCCCCGGAGATGAGCAGTTCTTC,CASSFFPGDEQFF
TRBV27,TRBJ1-1,few,NA,TGTGCCAGCAGTAAGAGCCGGGACACTGAAGCTTTCTTT,CASSKSRDTEAFF
TRBV12-3/TRBV12-4,TRBJ2-7,few,NA,TGTGCCAGCAGTTCGTACACCCCCGAACAGTACTTC,CASSSYTPEQYF
TRBV24-1,TRBJ1-1,NA,NA,TGTGCCTCCCGGGGGCTCGGGAACACTGAAGCTTTCTTT,CASRGLGNTEAFF
TRBV5-5,TRBJ2-7,NA,NA,TGTGCCAGCAGCTTGGGACCCGAAGGATACGAGCAGTACTTC,CASSLGPEGYEQYF
TRBV5-4,TRBJ2-7,many,NA,TGTGCCAGCAGCTCCGGGACGCCGTCCTTCTACGAGCAGTACTTC,CASSSGTPSFYEQYF
TRBV12-3/TRBV12-4,TRBJ1-5,many,NA,TGTGCCAGCGCCGCCTACGGACAGCCCCAGCATTTT,CASAAYGQPQHF
TRBV7-3,TRBJ1-2,NA,TRBD1,TGTGCCAGCAGCCCGGGGGGCAGGGGGAATGGCTACACCTTC,CASSPGGRGNGYTF
TRBV7-2,TRBJ1-1,few,NA,TGTGCCAGCAGCTGGATAATGACAGGGAACACTGAAGCTTTCTTT,CASSWIMTGNTEAFF